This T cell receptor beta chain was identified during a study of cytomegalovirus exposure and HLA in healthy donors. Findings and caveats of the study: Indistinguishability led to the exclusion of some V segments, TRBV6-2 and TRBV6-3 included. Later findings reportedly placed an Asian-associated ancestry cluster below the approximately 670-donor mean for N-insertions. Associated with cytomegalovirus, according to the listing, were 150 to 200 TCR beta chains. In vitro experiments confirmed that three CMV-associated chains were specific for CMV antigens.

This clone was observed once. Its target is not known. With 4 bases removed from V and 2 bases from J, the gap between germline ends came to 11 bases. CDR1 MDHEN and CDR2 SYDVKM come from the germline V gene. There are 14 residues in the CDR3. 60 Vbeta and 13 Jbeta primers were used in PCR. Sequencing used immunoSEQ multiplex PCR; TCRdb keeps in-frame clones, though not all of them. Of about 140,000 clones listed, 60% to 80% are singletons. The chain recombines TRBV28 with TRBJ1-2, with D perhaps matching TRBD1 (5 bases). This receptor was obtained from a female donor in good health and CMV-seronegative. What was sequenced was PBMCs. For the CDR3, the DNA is TGTGCCAGCAGTTGGGAGGGGACCAACTATGGCTACACCTTC. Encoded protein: CASSWEGTNYGYTF.